This TCR beta chain was identified during a study of blood T cells in healthy people across ages (dated by TCRdb to between 2014 and 2017). For context, the study as a whole: In model experiments, roughly one uniquely barcoded TCR beta cDNA molecule per two T cells was captured by template switching. Donors of different ages were randomly distributed across sequencing lanes to avoid experimental bias. Donors were grouped into four age groups: young (average roughly 17 years), middle-aged (39), aged (around 66) and long-lived (about 90). Using deep sequencing normalized with unique cDNA molecular identifiers, the study measured how TCR beta repertoire diversity changes with age. For two donors (one aged 18 to 29 and one aged 80 or older), the study analyzed two additional independent replicas of 1 million unique cDNA reads from the same blood draw. What the work shows at the level of the full study, not this receptor alone: Since profiling was done on bulk unsorted PBMCs, naive and antigen-experienced compartments could not be conclusively compared. Observed TCR beta diversity correlated strongly with the percentage of naive T cells measured by flow cytometry. The long-lived group showed more naive CD4+ T cells, fewer expanded clones and increased TCR diversity than the aged group, suggesting age selection. Because the CMV infection status of the donors was unknown, age-related changes in expanded clonotypes may potentially have been confounded. As age increased, observed TCR beta diversity per million T cells dropped in a roughly linear way, and a significant reduction was already evident by age 40. Total diversity estimates from one million sequenced T cells were considered lower bounds and underestimates.

Libraries were built with 5' RACE. The run used an Illumina HiSeq 2500. A second about 7 to 12 cycle PCR used a sample-barcoded 5' primer and a J-beta primer mix. A template-switch 5' adaptor carrying 12 random nucleotides introduced a unique molecular identifier onto each TCR beta cDNA molecule. At least 3 million CDR3-containing paired-end reads were obtained from each sample. All of the RNA was converted into first-strand cDNA using the Mint cDNA synthesis kit, with a TRBC-specific oligonucleotide serving as the primer. After uracil-DNA glycosylase treatment, a first 18-cycle PCR used universal primers M1SS and BC2_uni_R on all cDNA. On the study's bioinformatics: Each sample was normalized by randomly selecting 1 million high-quality reads, each carrying a distinct molecular identifier. Instead of being binned into consensus sequences, reads with shared molecular identifiers were discarded. MiTCR, set to a Q25 quality threshold and the strictest error-elimination algorithm, was used for CDR3 identification, clonotype clustering and error correction. A nonparametric unseen species model with Euler transformation was used to estimate lower-bound total TCR beta diversity. In-frame beta chains were kept once TCRdb had trimmed the public reads at Q25 with fastp and called clones with MiXCR. Every distinct CDR3 protein forms one entry, paired with its most common genes and DNA. The V and J calls here are based on TCRdb, not the publication. The sample includes 1 million or so distinct CDR3 sequences, with around 43% observed a single time. Of the sample, approximately 20% is held by the ten largest clones.

The donors were about 40 Caucasian individuals from Russia, aged 6 to 90 years, who were systemically healthy. Each donor gave ten milliliters of peripheral blood, collected into EDTA-treated Vacutainer tubes. Ficoll-Paque density-gradient centrifugation was used to isolate PBMCs, with at least 6.5 million per sample. Trizol reagent was used to extract total RNA from PBMCs, with at least 6 micrograms per sample. Naive CD45RAhigh/CD27high T cell percentages were measured by flow cytometry on a PBMC aliquot from every donor. A remark on this clonotype: This receptor's antigen is unknown. Base qualities were left out, and no much larger clone turns up one base away.

The clonotype originates from a woman aged 60-75 years in good health. The sequenced material came from blood.

The DNA sequence reads TGCGCCAGCAGCTTGGCCGGGTTAGCGGGAGCTACATACGAGCAGTACTTC. It translates as CASSLAGLAGATYEQYF. The rearrangement joined TRBV5-1 to TRBJ2-7; 9 central nucleotides agree with TRBD2. Counted from cysteine to phenylalanine, this CDR3 has 17 amino acids. The DNA shown is the 51-base CDR3, in frame from base 1. The germline V gene gives CDR1 as SGHRS and CDR2 as YFSETQ. V and J are trimmed by 0 bases and 4 bases, and the gene matches miss 11 bases of the junction.